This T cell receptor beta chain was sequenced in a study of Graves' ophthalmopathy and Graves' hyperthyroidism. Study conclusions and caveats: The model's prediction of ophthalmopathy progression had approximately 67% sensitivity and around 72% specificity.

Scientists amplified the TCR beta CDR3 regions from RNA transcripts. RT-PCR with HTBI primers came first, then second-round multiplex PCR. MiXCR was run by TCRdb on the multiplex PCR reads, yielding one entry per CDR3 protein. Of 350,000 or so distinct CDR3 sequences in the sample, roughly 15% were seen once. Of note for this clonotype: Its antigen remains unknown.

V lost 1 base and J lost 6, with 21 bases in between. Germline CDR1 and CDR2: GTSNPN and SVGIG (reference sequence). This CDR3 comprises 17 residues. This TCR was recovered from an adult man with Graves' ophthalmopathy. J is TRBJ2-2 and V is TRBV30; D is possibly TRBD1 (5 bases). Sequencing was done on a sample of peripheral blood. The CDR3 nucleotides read TGTGCCTGGAGTGACCACCCCCCGGTGGTAGGGGCCGGGGAGCTGTTTTTT. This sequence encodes CAWSDHPPVVGAGELFF.